These 4 T cell receptor beta chains were all obtained from the same sample, sequenced in a study of blood T cell repertoires in COVID-19. Clones were sequenced by immunoSEQ multiplex PCR, and TCRdb holds only the in-frame ones, with some missing. The sample carries approximately 100,000 clones, roughly four fifths recorded once. Sequencing was performed on peripheral blood. These TCRs come from a man in his 70s with acute or convalescent COVID-19.

The chain couples TRBV19 to TRBJ2-1; TRBD1 matches 8 bases. Germline V CDR1 and CDR2: LNHDA, SQIVND (reference sequence). CDR3 size: 16 residues. The ends lost 1 base at V and 2 bases at J; junction bases unmatched: 4. CDR3 loop: CASSIGPGGPYNEQFF. CDR3 nucleotide sequence: TGTGCCAGTAGTATAGGTCCAGGGGGCCCCTACAATGAGCAGTTCTTC.

CDR3 nucleotide sequence: TGTGCCAGCACCTTGGGTGGGGCAAATACAGGGGTTGGGCAGTTCTTC. Translation: CASTLGGANTGVGQFF. V and J are TRBV28 and TRBJ2-1; TRBD1 matches 7 bases. The CDR3 sequence is 16 residues long. Germline V CDR1 and CDR2: MDHEN, SYDVKM. The V segment lost 7 bases and the J segment 12 bases; nucleotides outside the gene matches: 21.

This chain uses TRBV28 with TRBJ1-5; 11 bases are shared with TRBD1. The junction had 1 base not matched to a gene; V was cut back by 6 bases and J by 6 bases. Germline V gives CDR1 MDHEN, CDR2 SYDVKM. The CDR3 has 13 residues. The CDR3 region is CASRGQGGQPQHF. In nucleotides, the CDR3 is TGTGCCAGCAGGGGACAGGGGGGTCAGCCCCAGCATTTT.

This rearrangement joins TRBV19 to TRBJ2-1; 10 bases line up with TRBD2. The CDR3 totals 16 residues. The germline CDR1 and CDR2 sequences are LNHDA and SQIVND (reference sequence). The junction had 11 bases not matched to a gene; V was cut back by 5 bases and J by 7 bases. The CDR3 region has the DNA TGTGCCAGTAGTGTCCAAGCGGGAGGGCCGTTTAATGAGCAGTTCTTC. Translation: CASSVQAGGPFNEQFF.